This entry is about one TCR beta chain. This clonotype was seen repeatedly, ten times or more. No antigen is known for it. There are no base qualities to consult, and no much larger clone falls within one base. This specimen comes from a study of T-cell reconstitution after alpha-beta-depleted transplantation in children (dated by TCRdb to about 2016). At the level of the whole study: T-cell immune reconstitution after TCRalphabeta/CD19-depleted allogeneic hematopoietic cell transplantation in children was quantitatively tracked in the study by means of TCR repertoire profiling.

To prepare the library, PCR was applied. The sample was run on an Illumina HiSeq 2500. Molecular barcoding was employed in the preparation of TCR libraries, with unique molecular identifiers being used to normalize TCRbeta repertoire quantification. Clones were called with MiXCR by TCRdb after fastp trimmed the public reads at Q25, and only in-frame beta chains were retained. Rows are unified per CDR3 protein, each entry keeping the most common DNA and genes. The sample table contains roughly 500,000 distinct CDR3 sequences; only one count was recorded for 9.5% to 15% of them. 5% to 6% of the sample belongs to the ten largest clones. Trimming takes 1 base from V and 2 bases from J, and the germline ends sit 14 bases apart. The CDR3 sequence holds 16 residues, the cysteine and phenylalanine included. Only the CDR3 part of the read is kept: 48 bases, read in frame from the first base. CDR1 LGHDT and CDR2 YNNKEL were looked up in the germline V gene (reference sequence).

The receptor was isolated from a human donor who donated a stem cell graft to a child with combined immunodeficiency. The chain couples TRBV3-1 to TRBJ2-5; a tentative D call is TRBD1 (5 bases match). The specimen was PBMCs from the stem cell graft donor, collected from the stem cell graft. The CDR3: CASSQGGQGLQETQYF. The DNA reads TGTGCCAGCAGCCAAGGTGGGCAGGGTCTACAAGAGACCCAGTACTTC.